This T cell receptor beta chain was sequenced for a study of early T cells in non-severe SARS-CoV-2 infection. About the research overall: Chains were not paired, and sequencing was done on bulk RNA from unsorted whole blood.

Study-level findings and limits: Private and CD4 specificities were missed by VDJdb matching, skewed to anti-spike CD8.

This clonotype was counted only a few times. Its antigen is currently unknown. Researchers attached unique molecular identifiers to individual cDNA molecules. TCRdb re-called the 5' RACE reads through MiXCR, storing one row per CDR3 protein. The sample contains some 66,000 distinct CDR3 sequences, roughly 13% of which appear only once. This receptor was taken from an adult who was a healthcare worker with PCR-confirmed SARS-CoV-2 infection or an uninfected control (not recorded which). Source material: whole blood.

The DNA for the CDR3 is TGCAGCGTTGAAGGCCTGTTAGGGTTTAACTATGGCTACACCTTC. Amino acid sequence: CSVEGLLGFNYGYTF. The chain is built from TRBV29-1 and TRBJ1-2; D gene ambiguous. V lost 1 base and J lost 1, with 13 bases in between. CDR1 and CDR2 (germline): SQVTM, ANQGSEA. The CDR3 runs 15 residues.